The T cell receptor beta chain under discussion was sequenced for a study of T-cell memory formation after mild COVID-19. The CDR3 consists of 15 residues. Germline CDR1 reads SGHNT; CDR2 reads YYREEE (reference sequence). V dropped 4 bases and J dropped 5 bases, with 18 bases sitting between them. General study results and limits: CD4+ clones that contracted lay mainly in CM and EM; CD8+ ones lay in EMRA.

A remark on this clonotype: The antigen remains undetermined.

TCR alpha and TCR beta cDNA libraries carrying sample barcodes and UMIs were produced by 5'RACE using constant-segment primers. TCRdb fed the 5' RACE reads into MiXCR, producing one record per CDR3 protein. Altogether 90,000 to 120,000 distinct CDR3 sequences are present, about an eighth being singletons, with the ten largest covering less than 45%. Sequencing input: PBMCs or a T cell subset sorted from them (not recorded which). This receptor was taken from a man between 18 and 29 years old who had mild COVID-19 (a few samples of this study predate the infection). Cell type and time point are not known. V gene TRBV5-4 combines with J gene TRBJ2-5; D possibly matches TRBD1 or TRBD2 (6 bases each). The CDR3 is CASSPMGARGETQYF. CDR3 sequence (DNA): TGTGCCAGCAGCCCCATGGGGGCCCGGGGGGAGACCCAGTACTTC.